This T cell receptor beta chain was obtained from a study of blood T cell repertoires in COVID-19. Across the whole study: Acute and convalescent COVID-19 specimens originated in the United States, Italy and Spain.

Germline assignment: CDR1 SEHNR and CDR2 FQNEAQ (reference sequence). The CDR3 length is 16 residues. With 1 base removed from V and 3 bases from J, the gap between germline ends came to 13 bases. Seattle researchers signed up patients amid active infection and tracked them longitudinally. In the original processing: Scientists estimated how many nucleated cells there were by amplifying reference gene primers. Repertoires were generated with immunoSEQ multiplex PCR, while TCRdb's copy carries only in-frame clones and drops some. V, J and clone size derive from that table, while D and trimming were established from the DNA sequence. The sample has a few hundred thousand clones, around 88% seen once.

The chain recombines TRBV7-9 with TRBJ2-1; tentatively, D is TRBD1 (6 bases). The clonotype originates from a woman aged 50 to 60 with COVID-19, enrolled during active disease. The sample was peripheral blood. The chain's CDR3 is CASSLVGVGGYNEQFF. DNA of the CDR3: TGTGCCAGCAGCTTAGTTGGGGTAGGGGGCTACAATGAGCAGTTCTTC.